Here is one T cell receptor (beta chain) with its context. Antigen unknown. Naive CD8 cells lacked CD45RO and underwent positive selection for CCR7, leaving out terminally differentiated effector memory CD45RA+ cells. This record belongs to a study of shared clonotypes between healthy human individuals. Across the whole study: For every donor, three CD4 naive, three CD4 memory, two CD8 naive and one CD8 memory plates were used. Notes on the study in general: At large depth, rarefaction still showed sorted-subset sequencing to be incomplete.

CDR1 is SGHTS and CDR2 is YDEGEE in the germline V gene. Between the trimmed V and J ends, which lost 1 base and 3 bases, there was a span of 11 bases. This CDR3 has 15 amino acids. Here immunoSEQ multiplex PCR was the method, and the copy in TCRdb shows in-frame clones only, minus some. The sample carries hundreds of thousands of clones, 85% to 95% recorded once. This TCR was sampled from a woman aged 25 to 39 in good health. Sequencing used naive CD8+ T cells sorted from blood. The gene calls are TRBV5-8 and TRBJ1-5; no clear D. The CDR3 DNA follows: TGTGCCAGCAGCTTGTACGACGATTACAATCAGCCCCAGCATTTT. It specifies CASSLYDDYNQPQHF.